The 20 T cell receptor beta chains reported below all come from one sample, sequenced in a study of shared clonotypes between healthy human individuals. Assay used: immunoSEQ multiplex PCR; TCRdb lists only in-frame clones, some missing. The sample yields about 2.4 million clones, more than 90% seen once. Sequencing used naive CD4+ T cells sorted from blood. As to subset: CD45RA+ positively selected. These receptors all stem from a man between 18 and 29 years old in good health.

Points on this clone: Different DNA sequences within this sample yield the same CDR3. In DNA form, the CDR3 reads TGTGCCAGCAGCTTACAAGGCACAGATACGCAGTATTTT. Amino acids: CASSLQGTDTQYF. This chain joins TRBV7-9 and TRBJ2-3; D not certain. From germline, CDR1 is SEHNR and CDR2 FQNEAQ (reference sequence). Trimming pared 2 bases from V and 1 base from J, leaving 4 bases between. The CDR3 covers 13 residues.

To note about this clone: The same CDR3 also results from other DNA sequences found in this sample. The chain uses TRBV30 and TRBJ1-2; 8 nucleotides align to TRBD1. CDR1 is GTSNPN, CDR2 SVGIG, per germline (reference sequence). This CDR3 region has 14 residues. With 2 bases clipped from V and 2 bases from J, the junction kept 4 bases outside the gene matches. This CDR3 reads CAWSSRQGNYGYTF. Here the CDR3 DNA reads TGTGCCTGGAGTAGCCGACAGGGGAACTATGGCTACACCTTC. Full variable domain (remainder filled in from reference TRBV30 and TRBJ1-2): SQTIHQWPATLVQPVGSPLSLECTVEGTSNPNLYWYRQAAGRGLQLLFYSVGIGQISSEVPQNLSASRPQDRQFILSSKKLLLSDSGFYLCAWSSRQGNYGYTFGSGTRLTVV.

V and J are TRBV4-2 and TRBJ2-7; no firm D call. Germline loops: CDR1 LGHNA, CDR2 YNFKEQ. This CDR3 comprises 17 residues. Trimming took 0 bases from V and 0 from J, leaving 15 bases between them. CDR3 sequence (DNA): TGTGCCAGCAGCCAAGATCTAATATCGGGCAGCTCCTACGAGCAGTACTTC. Amino acids: CASSQDLISGSSYEQYF.

A remark on this clone: Distinct nucleotide sequences in the sample also encode this CDR3. The chain links TRBV5-1 to TRBJ2-7; 11 bases fit TRBD2. Germline V gene lookup returns CDR1 SGHRS and CDR2 YFSETQ. The trim removed 0 bases at V and 3 bases at J, leaving 2 bases unmatched. CDR3 size: 15 residues. The CDR3 sequence is CASSLGLAGNYEQYF. The CDR3 DNA follows: TGCGCCAGCAGCTTGGGACTAGCGGGAAACTACGAGCAGTACTTC.

The chain carries TRBV7-2 and TRBJ1-1; possible D gene TRBD1, 5 bases. The CDR3 spans 17 residues. V shed 5 bases and J shed 0 bases, with 19 bases lying between them. CDR1 is SGHTA, CDR2 FQGNSA, per germline. CDR3 in amino acids: CASSRPGPGGMNTEAFF. CDR3 DNA sequence: TGTGCCAGCAGCCGTCCGGGACCCGGAGGAATGAACACTGAAGCTTTCTTT. Full variable domain (rest looked up from reference TRBV7-2 and TRBJ1-1): GAGVSQSPSNKVTEKGKDVELRCDPISGHTALYWYRQSLGQGLEFLIYFQGNSAPDKSGLPSDRFSAERTGGSVSTLTIQRTQQEDSAVYLCASSRPGPGGMNTEAFFGQGTRLTVV.

The rearrangement links TRBV23-1 to TRBJ2-5; D might be TRBD1 (6 bases). TRBV23-1 is treated as an ORF (open reading frame) with a function not yet certain. The CDR3 spans 13 residues. V was cut by 10 bases and J by 3 bases, with 15 bases left in between. CDR3 protein: CATTDRFKETQYF. CDR3 bases: TGCGCCACTACTGACAGGTTTAAAGAGACCCAGTACTTC.

A note on this clone: Germline is not matched at one junction end, which may reflect a read error. The V and J genes are TRBV5-1 and TRBJ2-1, with 10 nucleotides matching TRBD2. Germline V gene sequence: CDR1 SGHRS, CDR2 YFSETQ. The CDR3 is 13 amino acids. The CDR3, as DNA: TGCGCCAGCAGCGCCGGACTTAGCGGGGGGAGTCTCTTC. Translating gives CASSAGLSGGSLF.

V gene TRBV6-1 combines with J gene TRBJ2-6; D is unresolved. V lost 10 bases and J lost 10, with 11 bases in between. The CDR3 loop spans 11 amino acids. Per the germline V gene, CDR1 is MNHNS and CDR2 is SASEGT. The CDR3 spells CATTATNVLTF. CDR3 sequence (DNA): TGTGCCACTACAGCTACGAACGTCCTGACTTTC.

This clone was observed a single time. The V call is TRBV6-5, the J call TRBJ2-7, with a tentative D call TRBD2 (6 bases). The length of the CDR3 is 15 residues. V dropped 6 bases and J dropped 0 bases, with 15 bases sitting between them. Germline loops: CDR1 MNHEY, CDR2 SVGAGI. The DNA of the CDR3 is TGTGCCAGCAGGGCGGAGGGCGGTAGCTCCTACGAGCAGTACTTC. Its protein is CASRAEGGSSYEQYF.

For this clone: Distinct nucleotide sequences in the sample also encode this CDR3. The V and J genes are TRBV30 and TRBJ2-7, with no clear D. The CDR3 is 11 residues long. Germline V gene sequence: CDR1 GTSNPN, CDR2 SVGIG (reference sequence). Trimming cost V 5 bases and J 3 bases, with 8 bases left between them. In DNA, the CDR3 is TGTGCCTGGTCAGGCATCTACGAGCAGTACTTC. This gives the protein CAWSGIYEQYF. Variable domain in full (rest from reference TRBV30 and TRBJ2-7): SQTIHQWPATLVQPVGSPLSLECTVEGTSNPNLYWYRQAAGRGLQLLFYSVGIGQISSEVPQNLSASRPQDRQFILSSKKLLLSDSGFYLCAWSGIYEQYFGPGTRLTVT.

The chain is built from TRBV6-6 and TRBJ1-1, with TRBD1 as a possible D gene (5 bases). V was trimmed by 2 bases and J by 3 bases, leaving 10 bases between them. Germline values: CDR1 MNHNY, CDR2 SVGAGI (reference sequence). The length of the CDR3 is 14 residues. CDR3 DNA: TGTGCCAGCAGTTACCAGGGTGGGGACACTGAAGCTTTCTTT. This encodes CASSYQGGDTEAFF.

This clone has a single count. This chain uses TRBV7-2 with TRBJ2-3; TRBD2 matches 8 bases. Trimming removed 1 base from V and 1 base from J; junction bases left unmatched: 7. This CDR3 region has 17 residues. Germline values: CDR1 SGHTA, CDR2 FQGNSA. CDR3 loop: CASSLVRRREGTDTQYF. DNA of the CDR3: TGTGCCAGCAGCTTAGTTCGTCGGCGGGAGGGCACAGATACGCAGTATTTT. Filled out from reference TRBV7-2 and TRBJ2-3, the complete variable domain reads GAGVSQSPSNKVTEKGKDVELRCDPISGHTALYWYRQSLGQGLEFLIYFQGNSAPDKSGLPSDRFSAERTGGSVSTLTIQRTQQEDSAVYLCASSLVRRREGTDTQYFGPGTRLTVL.

V is TRBV30 and J is TRBJ2-7, with D perhaps TRBD1 (6 bases). Germline-derived CDR1 and CDR2 are GTSNPN and SVGIG (reference sequence). Trimming cost V 0 bases and J 2 bases, with 14 bases left between them. This CDR3 spans 15 amino acids. In DNA form, the CDR3 reads TGTGCCTGGAGTGTAAGGGGGTCGGGCCCCTACGAGCAGTACTTC. This codes for CAWSVRGSGPYEQYF.

The chain uses TRBV18 and TRBJ1-3; the match to TRBD1 covers 9 bases. CDR1 KGHSH and CDR2 LQKENI come from the germline V gene. The CDR3 has 15 residues. V lost 6 bases to trimming and J lost 3 bases; unmatched junction nucleotides: 6. The CDR3 sequence is CASSPGQGFGNTIYF. CDR3 DNA: TGTGCCAGCTCTCCGGGACAGGGTTTTGGAAACACCATATATTTT. The variable domain in full, with the rest retrieved from reference TRBV18 and TRBJ1-3, is NAGVMQNPRHLVRRRGQEARLRCSPMKGHSHVYWYRQLPEEGLKFMVYLQKENIIDESGMPKERFSAEFPKEGPSILRIQQVVRGDSAAYFCASSPGQGFGNTIYFGEGSWLTVV.

The chain combines TRBV19 with TRBJ1-6, with a tentative D call TRBD1 (5 bases). The germline V gene encodes CDR1 LNHDA and CDR2 SQIVND (reference sequence). Trimming pared 7 bases from V and 7 bases from J, leaving 17 bases between. The CDR3 sequence is 15 residues long. CDR3 region: CASKLGTTINSPLHF. The CDR3 DNA reads as TGTGCCAGTAAATTGGGGACGACCATAAATTCACCCCTCCACTTT.

The chain uses TRBV10-3 and TRBJ1-6; 7 nucleotides match TRBD1. V lost 6 bases to trimming and J lost 8 bases; unmatched junction nucleotides: 4. The CDR3 contains 13 residues. CDR1 and CDR2 (germline): ENHRY, SYGVKD. This CDR3 reads CAIRTGNDSPLHF. In nucleotides, the CDR3 is TGTGCCATCAGGACAGGGAATGATTCACCCCTCCACTTT.

This clone occurred once. The CDR3 DNA follows: TGTGCCAGCAGCCCGCCGGGGGGACCCTACTCTGGGGCCAACGTCCTGACTTTC. Translated, it gives CASSPPGGPYSGANVLTF. This sequence joins TRBV5-4 and TRBJ2-6; 7 nucleotides align to TRBD2. Per germline, CDR1 SGHNT and CDR2 YYREEE (reference sequence). The CDR3 contains 18 residues. Trimming at V came to 4 bases and at J to 0 bases, leaving 10 bases not matched to a gene.

In this sample, this clone turned up once. J is TRBJ2-3 and V is TRBV18; the match to TRBD2 covers 7 bases. The V gene end was trimmed by 2 bases and the J gene end by 3 bases; junction bases not matched to a gene: 5. The CDR3 has 15 residues. Germline V gene data show CDR1 as KGHSH and CDR2 as LQKENI. The CDR3 coding sequence is TGTGCCAGCTCACCATCCCCGGGAGGTACAGATACGCAGTATTTT. Its translation is CASSPSPGGTDTQYF.

The chain combines TRBV30 with TRBJ2-3; possibly TRBD1 or TRBD2 for D (7 bases each). Looked up from germline, CDR1 is GTSNPN and CDR2 is SVGIG (reference sequence). Trimming removed 5 bases from V and 4 bases from J, with 16 bases in between. The CDR3 sequence is 14 residues long. CDR3 amino acids: CAWRQGGQADTQYF. CDR3 DNA sequence: TGTGCCTGGCGTCAGGGGGGGCAGGCAGATACGCAGTATTTT.

The chain carries TRBV2 and TRBJ2-6; 7 bases are a match to TRBD1. CDR3 length: 19 residues. Trimming took 2 bases from V and 2 from J; bases not matched to a gene: 12. CDR1 is SNHLY and CDR2 is FYNNEI in the germline V gene. CDR3 DNA sequence: TGTGCCAGCAGTGAACCCCGAGGGGGCCCTCCCCCTGGGGCCAACGTCCTGACTTTC. Protein product: CASSEPRGGPPPGANVLTF.